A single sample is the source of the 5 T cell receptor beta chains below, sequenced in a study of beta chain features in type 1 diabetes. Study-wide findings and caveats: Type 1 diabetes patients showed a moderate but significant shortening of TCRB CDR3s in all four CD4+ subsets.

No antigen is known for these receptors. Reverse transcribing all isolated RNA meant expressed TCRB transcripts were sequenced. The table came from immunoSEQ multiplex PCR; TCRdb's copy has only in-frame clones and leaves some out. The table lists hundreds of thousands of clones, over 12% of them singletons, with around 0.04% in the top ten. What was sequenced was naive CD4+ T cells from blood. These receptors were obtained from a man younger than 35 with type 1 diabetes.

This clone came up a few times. The CDR3 is CASSPDRGLYNEQFF. Written as DNA, the CDR3 is TGCGCCAGCAGCCCCGACAGGGGGCTATACAATGAGCAGTTCTTC. The V gene is TRBV5-1, the J gene TRBJ2-1; 10 nucleotides align to TRBD1. This CDR3 region has 15 residues. In germline, CDR1 is SGHRS, CDR2 YFSETQ. V shed 4 bases, J shed 4 bases, and the junction held 5 bases outside the gene matches. The full variable domain, completed using reference TRBV5-1 and TRBJ2-1, is KAGVTQTPRYLIKTRGQQVTLSCSPISGHRSVSWYQQTPGQGLQFLFEYFSETQRNKGNFPGRFSGRQFSNSRSEMNVSTLELGDSALYLCASSPDRGLYNEQFFGPGTRLTVL.

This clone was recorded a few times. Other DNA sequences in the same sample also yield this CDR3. The CDR3 spells CAWSVLAGGEQYF. The CDR3 nucleotides read TGTGCCTGGAGTGTGCTAGCGGGAGGTGAGCAGTACTTC. The chain carries TRBV30 and TRBJ2-7; 11 bases agree with TRBD2. After removal of 0 bases from V and 7 bases from J, the junction contained 2 bases not matched to a gene. From germline, CDR1 is GTSNPN and CDR2 SVGIG (reference sequence). This CDR3 region has 13 residues.

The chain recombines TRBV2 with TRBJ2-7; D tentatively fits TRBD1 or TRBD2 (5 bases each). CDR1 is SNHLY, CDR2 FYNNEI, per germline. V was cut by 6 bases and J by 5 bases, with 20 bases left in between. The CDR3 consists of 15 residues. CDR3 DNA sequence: TGTGCCAGCAGAGTCCTTGTGTTCAGGGACCACGAGCAGTACTTC. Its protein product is CASRVLVFRDHEQYF.

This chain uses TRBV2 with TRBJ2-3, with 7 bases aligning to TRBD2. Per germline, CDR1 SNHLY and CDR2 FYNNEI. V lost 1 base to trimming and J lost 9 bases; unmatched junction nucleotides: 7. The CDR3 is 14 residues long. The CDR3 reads CASSEGTRRITQYF. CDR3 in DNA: TGTGCCAGCAGTGAAGGGACTAGGAGGATCACGCAGTATTTT.

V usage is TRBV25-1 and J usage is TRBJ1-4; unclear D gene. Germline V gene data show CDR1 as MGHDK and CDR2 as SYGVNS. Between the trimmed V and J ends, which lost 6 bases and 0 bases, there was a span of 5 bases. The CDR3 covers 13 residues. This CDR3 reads CASRRATNEKLFF. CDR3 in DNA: TGTGCCAGCAGGAGGGCAACTAATGAAAAACTGTTTTTT.